This T cell receptor (beta chain) came from a study of beta chain features in type 1 diabetes. Germline CDR1 reads MDHEN; CDR2 reads SYDVKM. The V and J ends lost 3 bases and 1 base respectively, with 12 bases between them. This CDR3 region has 16 residues. The investigators reverse transcribed all of the isolated RNA, so they sequenced expressed TCRB transcripts. The assay was immunoSEQ multiplex PCR, and TCRdb's table has in-frame clones only and misses some. The data contain roughly 300,000 clones, 8% of them seen just once; the ten biggest clones take up less than 0.5%. This chain uses TRBV28 with TRBJ2-2; a possible D gene is TRBD2 (5 bases). This TCR was recovered from a woman under 30 in good health. The sequencing input was central memory CD4+ T cells from blood. The DNA for the CDR3 is TGTGCCAGCAGTTTCCCCCACCGGGAGAACACCGGGGAGCTGTTTTTT. Translating it yields CASSFPHRENTGELFF.